This is a list of T cell receptor beta chains from one sample in a study of T-cell memory formation after mild COVID-19. TCRdb processed the 5' RACE reads anew with MiXCR; each CDR3 protein has one entry. The sample consists of about 180,000 distinct CDR3 sequences, roughly 17% of them appearing once. Input material: PBMCs or a T cell subset sorted from them (not recorded which). These receptor sequences come from an adult woman who had mild COVID-19 (a few samples of this study predate the infection). Cell type and time point are not known. Both conserved end residues are part of each CDR3. Each record gives: J gene, V gene, CDR3 protein.

>TRBJ1-1|TRBV7-2
CASSYRGEYTEAFF
>TRBJ1-6|TRBV27
CASSLRGFWGEVNNSPLHF
>TRBJ1-6|TRBV9
CASSVGQISPLHF
>TRBJ2-4|TRBV12-3/TRBV12-4
CASSEGLGGTDKNIQYF
>TRBJ2-7|TRBV6-2/TRBV6-3
CASSKIGTALRGQYF
>TRBJ2-3|TRBV29-1
CSADQGTDTQYF
>TRBJ2-7|TRBV5-5
CASSPDGSEHYEQYF
>TRBJ2-2|TRBV15
CATSIDTWGLANTGELFF
>TRBJ1-3|TRBV29-1
CSVELAGNTIYF
>TRBJ2-1|TRBV7-2
CASSRRLDNEQFF
>TRBJ2-1|TRBV7-2
CASSFDSGTNEQFF
>TRBJ1-3|TRBV7-2
CASSLQGRVNTIYF
>TRBJ2-3|TRBV5-1
CASTKDGTSYHTQYF
>TRBJ1-5|TRBV6-5
CASRRTGTLSNQPQHF
>TRBJ2-1|TRBV7-9
CASSLQFGKGNEQFF
>TRBJ2-5|TRBV9
CASSVAGGLQETQYF
>TRBJ1-1|TRBV18
CASSREGPGMNTEAFF
>TRBJ1-5|TRBV5-1
CASSLNPRDRAHRPQHF
>TRBJ2-3|TRBV20-1
CSASGFWRSTSTDTQYF
>TRBJ2-6|TRBV4-1
CASSQLVAGANVLTF
>TRBJ2-7|TRBV7-2
CASSLGTLAYEQYF
>TRBJ1-1|TRBV7-9
CASSLMQAFF
>TRBJ2-2|TRBV7-9
CASSRTGTGATGELFF
>TRBJ2-3|TRBV20-1
CSASRTAGFTDTQYF
>TRBJ1-2|TRBV18
CASSPAPSSGRGYGYTF
>TRBJ2-7|TRBV30
CAWSQLGTSYEQYF